This T cell receptor (beta chain) derives from a study of beta chain features in type 1 diabetes (dated by TCRdb to 2017 to 2018). With respect to the entire study: Patients and healthy donors did not differ in mean age, gender distribution, total cell number or subset yield. The study compared the TCRB repertoires of sorted circulating CD4+ T cell subsets in recently diagnosed type 1 diabetes patients with those in matched healthy donors. Whereas all 30 or so donors provided naive and central memory subsets, regulatory and stem cell-like memory subsets were isolated from just 8 patients and about 8 healthy donors. A total of 85 million to 110 million sorted cells were examined across all samples, and RNA yield correlated strongly with the number of cells per subset. Overall study outcomes, separate from this receptor: Naive, central memory and regulatory TCRB repertoires appeared to be more similar among patients than among healthy donors. Shorter templates might have been favored by PCR, but patient and control samples were amplified and corrected together, so both groups would have been affected equally by any skew. Because the HLA sub-analyses included only small numbers of individuals, any influence of HLA type on TCRB rearrangement was left unresolved. In all four CD4+ subsets, TCRB CDR3 length was moderately but significantly shorter in type 1 diabetes patients. Because cDNA rather than genomic DNA was sequenced, highly expressing activated cells could have been over-represented, although no difference in activation and CD3 levels was found between groups. Patients with type 1 diabetes made fewer insertions and deleted more nucleotides at VDJ recombination sites, implying thymic rearrangement abnormalities.

Turning to this clone: Its antigen specificity is not known. The input lacks base qualities; no much larger clone sits a single base away.

Each donor gave one peripheral blood draw, averaging roughly 100 mL, which was collected into heparinised tubes. Using a panel that included CD45RO, CCR7, CD25, CD127, CD95 and CD27, naive, central memory, regulatory and stem cell-like memory CD4+ T cells were sorted on a BD FACSAria II. Every sorted population had a purity above 95%. PBMCs were isolated right away by Lymphoprep density gradient centrifugation and were stained directly, without culture. To minimize batch effects, samples were stained and sorted in pairs, one healthy donor with one patient per experiment. All of the isolated RNA was reverse transcribed with the High Capacity cDNA Reverse Transcription Kit, so expressed TCRB transcripts were sequenced. Deep immunoSEQ sequencing was performed on naive, central memory and regulatory T cell samples, with an average of around 3.5 million total reads per sample. Sorted cells were lysed in RLT buffer, and RNA was extracted using DNase-treated RNeasy Micro or Mini kits according to cell number. To prevent cross-contamination, each cell subset was processed individually, whereas patient and healthy donor samples were processed jointly. TCRB sequences were amplified from cDNA with the immunoSEQ multiplex PCR, producing 87-bp fragments spanning the CDR3 region. The amplicons were sequenced using the Illumina HiSeq platform. Per the original workflow: PCR bias was computationally corrected using synthetic template baselines, reads within Hamming distance 2 were collapsed, and singletons that could not be merged were discarded. Reads were aligned against IMGT so that V, D and J genes, CDR3 length and insertions or deletions at six rearrangement sites could be assigned. Within each subset, clonotype counts were normalized to the number of sorted cells before true diversity and Gini coefficients were calculated with the tcR R package. Repertoire sharing was quantified using the overlap coefficient calculated on TCRB nucleotide sequences. Out-of-frame TCRB sequences from naive cells were analyzed as a proxy for the pre-selection repertoire. This immuneACCESS table, as held by TCRdb, lists in-frame sequences with V and J called but not all clones. Of the missing ones, under half trace to an unresolved V gene in checked studies; the others have no known cause. V, J and clone size were drawn from that table, and D and trimming were deduced from the DNA. This sample comprises hundreds of thousands of clones, around 12% of them detected only once. The leading ten clones occupy more than 0.015% of the sample.

For this chain, trimming is 6 bases at the V end and 5 bases at the J end, and the number of junction bases without a gene match is 8. Reading from cysteine to phenylalanine, the CDR3 counts 13 amino acids. Only the CDR3 DNA stays, 39 bases, in frame from base 1. Per the germline V gene, SQVTM is the CDR1 and ANQGSEA is the CDR2. This TCR was recovered from a man younger than 35 in good health. The V gene is TRBV29-1 and the J gene is TRBJ2-5; TRBD1 agrees with 8 junctional bases. The sequencing sample was made of naive CD4+ T cells from blood. The cell subset or site label for this specimen denotes: true naive CD4+ T cells. CDR3 sequence: CSVRQGLWETQYF. The DNA sequence is given as TGCAGCGTGCGACAGGGGCTCTGGGAGACCCAGTACTTC.